Below are 5 T cell receptor beta chains sequenced from a single sample in a study of blood T cells in healthy people across ages (dated by TCRdb to 2014 to 2015). The method behind the library was 5' RACE. TCRdb lists the instrument as Illumina HiSeq 2500. A second PCR of about 7 to 12 cycles was run with a J-beta primer mix and a sample-barcoded 5' primer. TCRdb's own reprocessing of the public reads used fastp at Q25 and MiXCR and kept productive beta chains. Rows matching on CDR3 protein sequence are summarized as one entry with the most common DNA and genes. A total of about 750,000 distinct CDR3 sequences appear in this sample, roughly 53% of them only once. Approximately 40% of the sample goes to the ten largest clones. Material: blood. The receptors were gathered from an older man in good health.

The rearrangement joins TRBV4-2 to TRBJ2-7; 9 nucleotides match TRBD2. V dropped 2 bases and J dropped 7; count of bases not matched to a gene: 9. The CDR3 consists of 15 residues. Germline V gene data show CDR1 as LGHNA and CDR2 as YNFKEQ. The CDR3 protein is CASSQSASGIQEQYF. In nucleotides, the CDR3 is TGTGCCAGCAGCCAATCAGCTAGCGGGATTCAGGAGCAGTACTTC.

V and J are TRBV20-1 and TRBJ2-5; TRBD2 is a possible D gene (6 bases). V lost 3 bases to trimming and J lost 1 base, with 15 bases between them. Germline CDR1 and CDR2: DFQATT and SNEGSKA (reference sequence). CDR3 size: 15 residues. The CDR3, as DNA: TGCAGTGCTAGCCATCATGGGGGGACCCAAGAGACCCAGTACTTC. This sequence encodes CSASHHGGTQETQYF.

The V call is TRBV28, the J call TRBJ2-1; 11 nucleotides match TRBD1. CDR1 MDHEN and CDR2 SYDVKM come from the germline V gene. The CDR3 runs 16 residues. Germline trimming cut 6 bases from V and 7 bases from J; bases unmatched to any gene: 11. CDR3 nucleotide sequence: TGTGCCAGCAGGGAGGCCGGGACAGGGGGTACAAATGAGCAGTTCTTC. This gives the protein CASREAGTGGTNEQFF.

This chain uses TRBV5-5 with TRBJ1-4; 7 bases are a match to TRBD1. V gave up 4 bases and J gave up 11 bases; unmatched junction bases: 11. CDR3 length: 14 residues. Germline V CDR1 and CDR2: SGHKS, YYEKEE (reference sequence). In DNA form, the CDR3 reads TGTGCCAGCAGCCCCGGACAGGATTTTGGTAAACTGTTTTTT. It translates to CASSPGQDFGKLFF.

The sample holds many counts of this clonotype. Here the CDR3 DNA reads TGTGCCAGCTCACCATCGAGGACTAGCGGCAATGAGCAGTTCTTC. Translated, it gives CASSPSRTSGNEQFF. The chain carries TRBV18 and TRBJ2-1, with 10 bases aligning to TRBD2. The length of the CDR3 is 15 residues. Per germline, CDR1 KGHSH and CDR2 LQKENI. V was clipped by 2 bases and J by 6 bases; unmatched bases: 4.